The 21 T cell receptor beta chains listed next were all sequenced from one sample in a study of immune evolution from preneoplasia to lung adenocarcinoma (TCRdb year 2021). Libraries were prepared through the immunoSEQ multiplex PCR assay. Not all clones reach the TCRdb copy of this immuneACCESS table, which keeps in-frame sequences only. Checked studies attribute under half of the gap to unresolved V genes and leave the rest unexplained. The sample table shows 8,000 to 10,000 clones, and approximately 90% are seen once. Together, the top ten hold just under 3% of the sample. Sequencing was carried out using FFPE invasive lung adenocarcinoma tissue. The meaning of the sample's cell subset or site label: frankly invasive lung adenocarcinoma (ADC). The receptors were gathered from a person aged 65 to 85 with invasive lung adenocarcinoma. Some clones in this sample may be carry-over from other donors' samples.

V usage is TRBV11-2 and J usage is TRBJ2-2; D not certain. Germline values: CDR1 SGHAT, CDR2 FQNNGV. Trimming shortened V by 5 bases and J by 2 bases, and 3 bases separated the two germline ends. This CDR3 has 12 residues. Written as DNA, the CDR3 is TGTGCCAGCAGCCCTAACACCGGGGAGCTGTTTTTT. Amino acids: CASSPNTGELFF.

This chain connects TRBV7-3 to TRBJ2-1; D call uncertain. The CDR3 is 15 amino acids. V shed 1 base and J shed 2 bases, with 9 bases lying between them. Looked up from germline, CDR1 is SGHTA and CDR2 is FQGTGA. CDR3 bases: TGTGCCAGCAGCTTAAGTCGTGGGACCTACAATGAGCAGTTCTTC. This translates into CASSLSRGTYNEQFF.

V usage is TRBV2 and J usage is TRBJ2-1; D remains unclear. Germline-derived CDR1 and CDR2 are SNHLY and FYNNEI. V was shortened by 7 bases and J by 4 bases, with 8 bases between the two germline ends. The CDR3 has 12 amino acids. The CDR3 here is CASNGLYNEQFF. The CDR3 region has the DNA TGTGCCAGCAACGGCCTTTACAATGAGCAGTTCTTC.

The table lists this clone with a count of one. This chain joins TRBV5-8 and TRBJ2-7; 11 bases are shared with TRBD1. Germline trimming cut 4 bases from V and 4 bases from J; bases unmatched to any gene: 1. CDR3 length: 13 amino acids. Germline values: CDR1 SGHTS, CDR2 YDEGEE. In DNA, the CDR3 is TGTGCCAGCAGCGGACAGGGGGCGTACGAGCAGTACTTC. As protein: CASSGQGAYEQYF.

The V and J genes are TRBV11-3 and TRBJ2-3; 10 bases are shared with TRBD2. Looked up from germline, CDR1 is SGHNT and CDR2 is YENEEA. The CDR3 is made up of 15 amino acids. Trimming took 5 bases from V and 3 from J; bases not matched to a gene: 5. This chain's CDR3 is CASSLSGGTTDTQYF. CDR3 DNA: TGTGCCAGCAGCCTTAGCGGGGGGACGACAGATACGCAGTATTTT.

The rearrangement joins TRBV2 to TRBJ2-2; D ambiguous. CDR1 is SNHLY and CDR2 is FYNNEI in the germline V gene. V lost 1 base to trimming and J lost 5 bases, with 5 bases between them. CDR3 length: 13 amino acids. CDR3 residues: CASSEDRTGELFF. CDR3 DNA sequence: TGTGCCAGCAGTGAAGACCGGACCGGGGAGCTGTTTTTT.

This sequence joins TRBV5-8 and TRBJ2-2, with D tentatively TRBD2 (6 bases). The CDR3 is 16 residues long. CDR1 is SGHTS and CDR2 is YDEGEE in the germline V gene. V shed 0 bases and J shed 2 bases, with 11 bases lying between them. The CDR3 DNA reads TGTGCCAGCAGCTTGGCCTTCGGGGGTAACACCGGGGAGCTGTTTTTT. Protein product: CASSLAFGGNTGELFF.

This rearrangement joins TRBV29-1 to TRBJ2-5; no firm D call. V was clipped by 4 bases and J by 1 base, with 7 bases between them. The length of the CDR3 is 12 residues. Germline V gene data show CDR1 as SQVTM and CDR2 as ANQGSEA. CDR3 sequence reads: CSVVVSQETQYF. The CDR3 nucleotides are TGCAGCGTTGTGGTCAGCCAAGAGACCCAGTACTTC.

The rearrangement links TRBV10-3 to TRBJ1-1; a weak D match, TRBD1 (5 bases). CDR3 length: 13 residues. CDR1 and CDR2 (germline): ENHRY, SYGVKD. The V gene lost 7 bases and the J gene lost 1 base, with 10 bases spanning the gap. The CDR3 loop reads CAIMQGRNTEAFF. CDR3 bases: TGTGCCATCATGCAGGGAAGGAACACTGAAGCTTTCTTT.

The J gene is TRBJ2-2, the V gene TRBV9; the D gene is possibly TRBD1 (5 bases). Trimming left V 0 bases short and J 4 bases short, with 7 bases between. This CDR3 contains 14 residues. The germline V gene encodes CDR1 SGDLS and CDR2 YYNGEE. The CDR3 loop is CASSVETVTGELFF. Here the CDR3 DNA reads TGTGCCAGCAGCGTAGAGACAGTCACCGGGGAGCTGTTTTTT.

V is TRBV19 and J is TRBJ1-1; D call uncertain. Germline loops: CDR1 LNHDA, CDR2 SQIVND (reference sequence). This CDR3 spans 12 amino acids. V dropped 3 bases and J dropped 4 bases, with 6 bases sitting between them. The CDR3 here is CASSILGTEAFF. The CDR3 bases are TGTGCCAGTAGTATTCTGGGCACTGAAGCTTTCTTT.

The chain links TRBV2 to TRBJ1-1, with a possible D match to TRBD1 (6 bases). CDR1 and CDR2 (germline): SNHLY, FYNNEI. The germline V and J ends were trimmed by 7 bases and 1 base, with 16 bases remaining between them. The CDR3 runs 15 residues. CDR3 DNA sequence: TGTGCCAGCACCATATCCGGGACACAGAACACTGAAGCTTTCTTT. Its translation: CASTISGTQNTEAFF.

The V call is TRBV19, the J call TRBJ2-7; perhaps D is TRBD1 or TRBD2 (6 bases each). Trimming removed 3 bases from V and 6 bases from J, with 15 bases in between. The CDR3 extends over 14 amino acids. Germline loops: CDR1 LNHDA, CDR2 SQIVND (reference sequence). CDR3 sequence: CASSISWGAREQYF. In DNA form, the CDR3 reads TGTGCCAGTAGTATTTCTTGGGGGGCTCGCGAGCAGTACTTC.

This clone was counted a few times. The chain is built from TRBV28 and TRBJ2-7, with 13 nucleotides matching TRBD2. Germline V lookup: CDR1 MDHEN, CDR2 SYDVKM. V lost 3 bases and J lost 4; bases outside the gene matches: 6. The CDR3 is made up of 16 amino acids. The CDR3 region has the DNA TGTGCCAGCAGTTTGGGACTAGCGGGAAGGTTATACGAGCAGTACTTC. This translates into CASSLGLAGRLYEQYF.

This sequence joins TRBV4-1 and TRBJ1-2; perhaps TRBD1 as D (5 bases). Trimming removed 0 bases at V and 8 bases at J, with 19 bases between. Germline lookup yields CDR1 MGHRA and CDR2 YSYEKL. This CDR3 contains 16 residues. The CDR3 loop reads CASSQDPGRTLWGYTF. Written as DNA, the CDR3 is TGCGCCAGCAGCCAAGACCCGGGACGGACCTTATGGGGCTACACCTTC.

V and J are TRBV23-1 and TRBJ2-7, with D perhaps TRBD2 (5 bases). TRBV23-1 is identified as an open reading frame with a role that is uncertain. The CDR3 spans 15 residues. V shed 0 bases and J shed 0 bases, with 9 bases lying between them. The CDR3 spells CASSQSSVRSYEQYF. In DNA form, the CDR3 reads TGCGCCAGCAGTCAATCTAGCGTCCGCTCCTACGAGCAGTACTTC.

The genes are TRBV6-1 and TRBJ2-7; no reliable D call. The CDR3 is made up of 11 amino acids. Deletions cut 10 bases from V and 2 bases from J, with 9 bases between. CDR1 and CDR2 (germline): MNHNS, SASEGT. The CDR3 loop reads CATRGAYEQYF. CDR3 DNA: TGTGCCACCCGTGGGGCCTACGAGCAGTACTTC.

The CDR3 here is CSVEGLAGGTDTQYF. The CDR3 DNA reads TGCAGCGTTGAAGGGCTAGCGGGGGGGACAGATACGCAGTATTTT. J is TRBJ2-3 and V is TRBV29-1, with TRBD2 matching 12 bases. In germline, CDR1 is SQVTM, CDR2 ANQGSEA. The CDR3 loop spans 15 amino acids. V shed 1 base, J shed 3 bases, and the junction held 2 bases outside the gene matches.

V is TRBV12-5 and J is TRBJ2-3; D unclear. Trimming removed 1 base at V and 3 bases at J, with 8 bases between. The CDR3 extends over 14 amino acids. Per the germline V gene, CDR1 is LGHNT and CDR2 is FRNRAP. This CDR3 reads CASGLGGGTDTQYF. CDR3 nucleotides: TGTGCTAGTGGTTTGGGAGGTGGTACAGATACGCAGTATTTT.

The chain has TRBV4-1 and TRBJ2-5, with TRBD2 matching over 10 bases. The CDR3 is made up of 15 amino acids. With V trimmed by 0 bases and J by 5 bases, 3 bases remained unmatched. Germline V lookup: CDR1 MGHRA, CDR2 YSYEKL. The CDR3 DNA reads TGCGCCAGCAGCCAAGAGAGCGGGGGGGCCGAGACCCAGTACTTC. Translating gives CASSQESGGAETQYF.

The chain combines TRBV7-2 with TRBJ2-2; 7 bases align to TRBD1. Unmatched junction bases numbered 12, after V lost 6 bases and J lost 5 bases. Germline V gene data show CDR1 as SGHTA and CDR2 as FQGNSA. This CDR3 spans 16 amino acids. The CDR3 DNA reads TGTGCCAGCAGAGAAAAGGGGACAGTAAGGACCGGGGAGCTGTTTTTT. The encoded protein is CASREKGTVRTGELFF.